This T cell receptor beta chain was sequenced during a study of tumor-infiltrating lymphocytes in oesophageal squamous cell carcinoma. The table lists this clonotype with many counts. The CDR3 runs to 9 residues. CDR1 is LNHDA and CDR2 is SQIVND in the germline V gene (reference sequence). MiXCR, applied by TCRdb to the PCR reads, yields one record per CDR3 protein. The sample includes about 17,000 distinct CDR3 sequences, 42% of them seen just once. The clonotype was recovered from a female donor with esophageal squamous cell carcinoma. Sequencing input: normal esophageal tissue next to the tumor. The chain links TRBV19 to TRBJ1-5, with D uncertain. Here the CDR3 reads CVSNQPQHF. The CDR3 region has the DNA TGTGTGAGCAATCAGCCCCAGCATTTT.